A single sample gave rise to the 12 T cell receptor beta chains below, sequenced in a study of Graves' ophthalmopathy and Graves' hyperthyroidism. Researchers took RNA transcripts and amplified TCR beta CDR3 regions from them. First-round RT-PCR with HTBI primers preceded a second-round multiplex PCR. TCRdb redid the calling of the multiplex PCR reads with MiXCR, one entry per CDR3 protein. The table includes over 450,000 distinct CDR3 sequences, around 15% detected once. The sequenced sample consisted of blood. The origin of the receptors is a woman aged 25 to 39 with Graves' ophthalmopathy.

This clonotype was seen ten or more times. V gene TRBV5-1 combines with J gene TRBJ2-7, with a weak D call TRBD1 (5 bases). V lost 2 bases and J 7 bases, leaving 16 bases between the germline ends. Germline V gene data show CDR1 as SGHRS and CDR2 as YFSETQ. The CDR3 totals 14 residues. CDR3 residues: CASSFYRSSEEQYF. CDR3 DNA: TGCGCCAGCAGCTTTTACAGGAGTTCGGAGGAGCAGTACTTC.

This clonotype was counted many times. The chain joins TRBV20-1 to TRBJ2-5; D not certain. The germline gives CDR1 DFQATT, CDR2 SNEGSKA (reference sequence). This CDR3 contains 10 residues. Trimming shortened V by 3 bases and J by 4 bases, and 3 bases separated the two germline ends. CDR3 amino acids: CSASGETQYF. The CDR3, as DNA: TGCAGTGCTAGTGGAGAGACCCAGTACTTC.

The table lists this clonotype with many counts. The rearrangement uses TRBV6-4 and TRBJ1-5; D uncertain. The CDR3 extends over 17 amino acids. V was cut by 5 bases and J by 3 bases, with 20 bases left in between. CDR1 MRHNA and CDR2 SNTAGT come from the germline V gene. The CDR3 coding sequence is TGTGCCAGCAGTCTGGGTGGCAGACCCCGGTACAATCAGCCCCAGCATTTT. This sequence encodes CASSLGGRPRYNQPQHF.

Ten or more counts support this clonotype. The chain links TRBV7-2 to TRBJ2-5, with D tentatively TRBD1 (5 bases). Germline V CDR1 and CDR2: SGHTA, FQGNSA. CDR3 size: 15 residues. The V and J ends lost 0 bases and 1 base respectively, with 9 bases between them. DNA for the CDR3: TGTGCCAGCAGCTTAGCCTGGACAACCCAAGAGACCCAGTACTTC. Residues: CASSLAWTTQETQYF.

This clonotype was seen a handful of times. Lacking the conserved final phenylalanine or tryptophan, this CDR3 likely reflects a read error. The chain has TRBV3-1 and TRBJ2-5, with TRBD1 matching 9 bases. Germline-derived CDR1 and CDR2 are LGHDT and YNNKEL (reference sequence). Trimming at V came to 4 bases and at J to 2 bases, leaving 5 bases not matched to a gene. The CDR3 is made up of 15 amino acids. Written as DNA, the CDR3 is TGTGCCAGCAGCCCCCGGACAGGGGCACAAGAGACCCAGTACCTC. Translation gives CASSPRTGAQETQYL.

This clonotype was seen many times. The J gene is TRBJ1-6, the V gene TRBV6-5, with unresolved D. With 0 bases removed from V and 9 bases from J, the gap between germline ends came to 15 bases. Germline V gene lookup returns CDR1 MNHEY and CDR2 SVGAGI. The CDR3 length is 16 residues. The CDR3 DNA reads TGTGCCAGCAGTTACTCCCGGGCCCTCCGAAGTTCACCCCTCCACTTT. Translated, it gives CASSYSRALRSSPLHF.

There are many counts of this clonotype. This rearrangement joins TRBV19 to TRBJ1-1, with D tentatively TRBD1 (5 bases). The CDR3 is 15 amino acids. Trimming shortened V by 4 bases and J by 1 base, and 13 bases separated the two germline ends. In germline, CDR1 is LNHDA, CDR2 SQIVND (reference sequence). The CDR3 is CASSNRRGTNTEAFF. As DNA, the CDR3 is TGTGCCAGTAGTAATCGGAGGGGAACGAACACTGAAGCTTTCTTT.

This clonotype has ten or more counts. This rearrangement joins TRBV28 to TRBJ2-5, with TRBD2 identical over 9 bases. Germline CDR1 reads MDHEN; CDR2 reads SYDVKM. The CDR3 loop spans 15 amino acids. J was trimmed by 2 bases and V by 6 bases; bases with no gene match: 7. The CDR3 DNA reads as TGTGCCAGCAGCTTTAGCGGGGGACCGCAAGAGACCCAGTACTTC. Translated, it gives CASSFSGGPQETQYF. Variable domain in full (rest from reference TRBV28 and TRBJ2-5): DVKVTQSSRYLVKRTGEKVFLECVQDMDHENMFWYRQDPGLGLRLIYFSYDVKMKEKGDIPEGYSVSREKKERFSLILESASTNQTSMYLCASSFSGGPQETQYFGPGTRLLVL.

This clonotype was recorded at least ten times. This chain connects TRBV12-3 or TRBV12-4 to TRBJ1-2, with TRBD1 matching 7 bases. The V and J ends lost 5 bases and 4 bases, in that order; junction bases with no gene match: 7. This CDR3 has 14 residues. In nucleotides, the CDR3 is TGTGCCAGCAGTACGGGAGGACAGGCCTATGGCTACACCTTC. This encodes CASSTGGQAYGYTF.

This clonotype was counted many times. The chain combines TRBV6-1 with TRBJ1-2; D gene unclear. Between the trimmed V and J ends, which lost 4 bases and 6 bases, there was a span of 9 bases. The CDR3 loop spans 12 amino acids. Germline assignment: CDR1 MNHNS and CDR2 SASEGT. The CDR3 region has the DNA TGTGCCAGCAGTGTAGGTAAAGATGGCTACACCTTC. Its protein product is CASSVGKDGYTF.

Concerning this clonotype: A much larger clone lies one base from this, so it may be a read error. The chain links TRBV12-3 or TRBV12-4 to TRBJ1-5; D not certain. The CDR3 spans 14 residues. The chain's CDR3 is CSSTSATVNQPQHF. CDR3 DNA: TGTTCCAGCACCTCAGCAACTGTGAATCAGCCCCAGCATTTT.

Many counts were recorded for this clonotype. CDR3 amino acids: CSVGIWARETQYF. DNA of the CDR3: TGCAGCGTTGGAATTTGGGCGCGGGAGACCCAGTACTTC. The chain combines TRBV29-1 with TRBJ2-5; unclear D gene. With 4 bases removed from V and 5 bases from J, the gap between germline ends came to 14 bases. The CDR3 contains 13 residues. Germline V gene data show CDR1 as SQVTM and CDR2 as ANQGSEA.